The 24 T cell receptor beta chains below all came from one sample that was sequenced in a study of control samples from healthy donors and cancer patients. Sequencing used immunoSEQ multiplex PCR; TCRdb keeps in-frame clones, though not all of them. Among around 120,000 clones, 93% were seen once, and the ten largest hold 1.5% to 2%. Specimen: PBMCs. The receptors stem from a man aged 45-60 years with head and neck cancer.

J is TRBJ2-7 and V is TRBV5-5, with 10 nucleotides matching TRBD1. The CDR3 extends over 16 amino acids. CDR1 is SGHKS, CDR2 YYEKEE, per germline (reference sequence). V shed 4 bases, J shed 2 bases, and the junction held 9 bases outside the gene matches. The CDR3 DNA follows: TGTGCCAGCAGCGTACCGGGACAGGGGAACCCCTACGAGCAGTACTTC. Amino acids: CASSVPGQGNPYEQYF.

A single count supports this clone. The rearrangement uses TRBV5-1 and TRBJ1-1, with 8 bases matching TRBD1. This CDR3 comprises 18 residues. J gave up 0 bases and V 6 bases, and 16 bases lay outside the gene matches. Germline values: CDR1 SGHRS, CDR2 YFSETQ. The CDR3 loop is CASTKMTGAVFMNTEAFF. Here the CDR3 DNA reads TGCGCCAGCACTAAAATGACAGGGGCAGTTTTCATGAACACTGAAGCTTTCTTT.

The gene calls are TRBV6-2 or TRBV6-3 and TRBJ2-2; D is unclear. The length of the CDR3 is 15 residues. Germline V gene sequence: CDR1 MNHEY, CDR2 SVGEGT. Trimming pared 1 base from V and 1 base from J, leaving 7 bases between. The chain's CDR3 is CASSYWGRNTGELFF. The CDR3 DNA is TGTGCCAGCAGTTACTGGGGTCGGAACACCGGGGAGCTGTTTTTT.

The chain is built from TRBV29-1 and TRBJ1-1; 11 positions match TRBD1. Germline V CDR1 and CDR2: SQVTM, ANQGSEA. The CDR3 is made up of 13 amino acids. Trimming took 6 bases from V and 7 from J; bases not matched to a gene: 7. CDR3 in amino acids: CSVLGQGASEAFF. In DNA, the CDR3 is TGCAGCGTATTAGGACAGGGGGCAAGTGAAGCTTTCTTT.

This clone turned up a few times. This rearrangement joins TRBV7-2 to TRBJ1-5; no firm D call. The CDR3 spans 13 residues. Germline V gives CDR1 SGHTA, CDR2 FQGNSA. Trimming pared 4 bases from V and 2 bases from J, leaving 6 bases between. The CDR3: CASSSARNQPQHF. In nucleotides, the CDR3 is TGTGCCAGCAGCTCCGCGCGCAATCAGCCCCAGCATTTT.

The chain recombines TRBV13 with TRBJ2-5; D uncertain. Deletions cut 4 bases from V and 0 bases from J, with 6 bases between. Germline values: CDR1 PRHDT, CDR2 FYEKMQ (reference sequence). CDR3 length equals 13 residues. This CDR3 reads CASSYGDQETQYF. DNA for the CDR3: TGTGCCAGCAGCTACGGTGACCAAGAGACCCAGTACTTC.

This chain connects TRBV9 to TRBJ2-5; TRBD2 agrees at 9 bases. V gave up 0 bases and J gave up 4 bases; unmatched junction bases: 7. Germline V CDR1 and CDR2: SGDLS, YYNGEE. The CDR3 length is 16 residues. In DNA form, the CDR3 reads TGTGCCAGCAGCGTAGCTGGCGGGGGGGCTGGAGAGACCCAGTACTTC. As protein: CASSVAGGGAGETQYF.

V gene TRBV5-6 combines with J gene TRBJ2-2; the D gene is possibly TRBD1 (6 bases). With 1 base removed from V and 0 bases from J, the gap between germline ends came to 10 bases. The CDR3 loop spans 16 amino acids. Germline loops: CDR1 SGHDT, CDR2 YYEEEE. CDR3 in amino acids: CASSLTGDTNTGELFF. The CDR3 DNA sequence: TGTGCCAGCAGCTTGACCGGGGACACGAACACCGGGGAGCTGTTTTTT. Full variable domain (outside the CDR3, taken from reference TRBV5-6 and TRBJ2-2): DAGVTQSPTHLIKTRGQQVTLRCSPKSGHDTVSWYQQALGQGPQFIFQYYEEEERQRGNFPDRFSGHQFPNYSSELNVNALLLGDSALYLCASSLTGDTNTGELFFGEGSRLTVL.

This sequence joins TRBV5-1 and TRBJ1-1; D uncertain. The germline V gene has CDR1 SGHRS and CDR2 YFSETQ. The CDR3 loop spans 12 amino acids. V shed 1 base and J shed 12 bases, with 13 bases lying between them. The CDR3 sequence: CASSLRPGVTFF. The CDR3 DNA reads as TGCGCCAGCAGCTTGAGGCCGGGAGTCACTTTCTTT.

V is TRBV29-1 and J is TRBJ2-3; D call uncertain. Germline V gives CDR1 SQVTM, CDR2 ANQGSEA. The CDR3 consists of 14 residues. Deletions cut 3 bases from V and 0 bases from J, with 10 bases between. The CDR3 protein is CSVEGSPSTDTQYF. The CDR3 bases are TGCAGCGTTGAGGGATCCCCTAGCACAGATACGCAGTATTTT.

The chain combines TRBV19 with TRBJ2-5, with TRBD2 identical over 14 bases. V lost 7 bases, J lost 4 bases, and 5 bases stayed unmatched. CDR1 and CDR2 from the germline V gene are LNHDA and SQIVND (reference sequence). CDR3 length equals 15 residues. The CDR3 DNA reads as TGTGCCAGTAAGCGAGGACTAGCGGGGGGAGAGACCCAGTACTTC. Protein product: CASKRGLAGGETQYF.

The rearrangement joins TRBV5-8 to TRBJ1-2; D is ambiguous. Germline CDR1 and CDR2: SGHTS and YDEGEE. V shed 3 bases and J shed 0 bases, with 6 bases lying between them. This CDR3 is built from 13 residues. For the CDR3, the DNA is TGTGCCAGCAGCTCCAACGCTAACTATGGCTACACCTTC. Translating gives CASSSNANYGYTF.

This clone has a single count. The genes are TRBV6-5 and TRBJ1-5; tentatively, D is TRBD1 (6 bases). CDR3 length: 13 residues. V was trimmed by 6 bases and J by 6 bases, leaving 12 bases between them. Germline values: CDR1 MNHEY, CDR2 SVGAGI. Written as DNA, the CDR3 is TGTGCCAGCAGGCCTACAGGGTTTCAGCCCCAGCATTTT. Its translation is CASRPTGFQPQHF.

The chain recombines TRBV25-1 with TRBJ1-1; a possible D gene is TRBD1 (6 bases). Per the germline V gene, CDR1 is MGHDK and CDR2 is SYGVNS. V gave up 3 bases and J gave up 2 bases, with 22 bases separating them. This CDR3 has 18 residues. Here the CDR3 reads CASSESRGAKGQNTEAFF. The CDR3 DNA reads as TGTGCCAGCAGTGAGTCGAGGGGGGCTAAAGGTCAAAACACTGAAGCTTTCTTT. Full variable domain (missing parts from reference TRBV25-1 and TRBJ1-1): EADIYQTPRYLVIGTGKKITLECSQTMGHDKMYWYQQDPGMELHLIHYSYGVNSTEKGDLSSESTVSRIRTEHFPLTLESARPSHTSQYLCASSESRGAKGQNTEAFFGQGTRLTVV.

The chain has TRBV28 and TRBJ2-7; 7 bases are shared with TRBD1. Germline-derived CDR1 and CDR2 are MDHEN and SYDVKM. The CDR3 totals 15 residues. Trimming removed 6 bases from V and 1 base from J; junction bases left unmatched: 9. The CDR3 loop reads CASRRRQGISYEQYF. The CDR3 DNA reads TGTGCCAGCAGGCGTAGACAGGGAATATCCTACGAGCAGTACTTC.

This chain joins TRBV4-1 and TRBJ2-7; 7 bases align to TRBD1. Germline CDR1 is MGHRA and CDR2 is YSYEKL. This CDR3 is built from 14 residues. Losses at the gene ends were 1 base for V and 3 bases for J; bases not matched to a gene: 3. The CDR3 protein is CASSQGPGGYEQYF. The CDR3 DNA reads TGCGCCAGCAGCCAAGGTCCAGGGGGCTACGAGCAGTACTTC.

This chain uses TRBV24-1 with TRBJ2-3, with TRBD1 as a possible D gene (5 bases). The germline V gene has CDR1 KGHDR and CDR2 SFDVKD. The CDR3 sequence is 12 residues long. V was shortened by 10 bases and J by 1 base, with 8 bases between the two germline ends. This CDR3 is CATGARTDTQYF. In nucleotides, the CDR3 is TGTGCCACAGGGGCACGCACAGATACGCAGTATTTT.

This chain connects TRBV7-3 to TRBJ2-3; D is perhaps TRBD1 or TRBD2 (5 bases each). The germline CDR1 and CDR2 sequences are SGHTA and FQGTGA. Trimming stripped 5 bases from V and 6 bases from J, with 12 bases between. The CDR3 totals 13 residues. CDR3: CASSHEGMDTQYF. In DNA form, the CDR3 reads TGTGCCAGCAGCCACGAGGGGATGGATACGCAGTATTTT.

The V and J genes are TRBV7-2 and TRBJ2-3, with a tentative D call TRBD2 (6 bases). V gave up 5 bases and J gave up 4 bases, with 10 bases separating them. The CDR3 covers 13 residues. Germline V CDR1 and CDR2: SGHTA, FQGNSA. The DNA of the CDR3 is TGTGCCAGCAGCACGACTAGGTCAGATACGCAGTATTTT. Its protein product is CASSTTRSDTQYF. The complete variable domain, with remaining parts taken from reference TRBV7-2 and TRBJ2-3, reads GAGVSQSPSNKVTEKGKDVELRCDPISGHTALYWYRQSLGQGLEFLIYFQGNSAPDKSGLPSDRFSAERTGGSVSTLTIQRTQQEDSAVYLCASSTTRSDTQYFGPGTRLTVL.

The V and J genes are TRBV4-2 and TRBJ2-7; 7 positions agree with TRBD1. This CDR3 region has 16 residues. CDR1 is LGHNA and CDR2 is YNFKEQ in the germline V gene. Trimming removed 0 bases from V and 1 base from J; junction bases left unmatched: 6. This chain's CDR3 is CASSQDEGQHSYEQYF. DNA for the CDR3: TGTGCCAGCAGCCAAGATGAGGGACAGCATTCCTACGAGCAGTACTTC.

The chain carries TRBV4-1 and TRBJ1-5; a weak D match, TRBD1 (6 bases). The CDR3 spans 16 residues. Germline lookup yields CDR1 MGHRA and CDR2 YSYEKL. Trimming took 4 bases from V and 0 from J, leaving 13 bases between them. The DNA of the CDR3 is TGCGCCAGCAGCCCCTCGGGGGCAGTTAGCAATCAGCCCCAGCATTTT. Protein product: CASSPSGAVSNQPQHF.

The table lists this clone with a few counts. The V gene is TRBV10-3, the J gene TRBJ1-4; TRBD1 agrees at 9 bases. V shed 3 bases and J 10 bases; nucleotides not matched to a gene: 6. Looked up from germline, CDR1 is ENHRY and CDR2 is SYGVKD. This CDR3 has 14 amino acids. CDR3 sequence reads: CAISERDREGKLFF. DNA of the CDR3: TGTGCCATCAGTGAACGGGACAGGGAAGGAAAACTGTTTTTT.

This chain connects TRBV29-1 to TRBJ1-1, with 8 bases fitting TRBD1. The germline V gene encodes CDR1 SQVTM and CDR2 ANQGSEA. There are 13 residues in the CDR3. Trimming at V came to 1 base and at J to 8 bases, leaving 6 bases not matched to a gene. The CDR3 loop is CSVEVFQGAEAFF. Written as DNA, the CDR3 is TGCAGCGTTGAAGTATTTCAGGGGGCGGAAGCTTTCTTT.

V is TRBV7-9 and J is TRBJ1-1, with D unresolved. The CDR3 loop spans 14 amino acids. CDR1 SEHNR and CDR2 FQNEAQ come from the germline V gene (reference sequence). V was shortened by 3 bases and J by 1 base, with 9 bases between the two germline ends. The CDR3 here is CASSFFPENTEAFF. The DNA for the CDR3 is TGTGCCAGCAGCTTTTTTCCGGAGAACACTGAAGCTTTCTTT.